A few counts support the clone carrying this T cell receptor (beta chain). Its target is not known. Through a sample-barcoded 5' primer and a J-beta primer mix, a second PCR was run for roughly 6 to 12 cycles. Every individual sample yielded 3 million or more paired-end reads (each containing CDR3). TCRdb re-derived calls from the 5' RACE reads in MiXCR, one entry per CDR3 protein. The sample lists over a million distinct CDR3 sequences, 45% seen once, with over 15% in the top ten. These data come from a study of blood T cells in healthy people across ages. General study results and limits: Getting older went along with TCR beta diversity per million T cells dropping roughly linearly.

V shed 3 bases and J 5 bases; nucleotides not matched to a gene: 2. The CDR3 covers 15 residues. The germline V gene has CDR1 SQVTM and CDR2 ANQGSEA. Isolated PBMCs totaled at least 6 million in each sample. The V gene is TRBV29-1, the J gene TRBJ2-3, with 16 bases matching TRBD2. The sequence was obtained from a woman between 55 and 75 years old in good health. Sequencing input: blood. The CDR3 sequence is CSVEGLAGGGDTQYF. For the CDR3, the DNA is TGCAGCGTTGAGGGACTAGCGGGAGGGGGAGATACGCAGTATTTT.